Listed here is a single TCR beta chain. Its target antigen remains unknown. Base-call qualities are not available, and no considerably larger clone is one nucleotide away. This specimen comes from a study of blood T cell repertoires in COVID-19 (dated by TCRdb to the early 2020s). Background on the whole study: Collaborator samples came from the United States, Italy and Spain and covered acute and convalescent phases of COVID-19. Where available, HLA class I and class II types were taken from metadata supplied by the sample provider and were not determined by assay-based typing. A de-identified subject ID, COVID-19 status, age in years and sex were almost always included in the sample metadata. A freely available public database, intended as a resource for researchers studying the immune response to SARS-CoV-2, is where the repertoires were released. Samples were obtained from the ongoing ImmuneRACE study (first 160 participants) and from 1,000 to 1,500 subjects provided by 6 global collaborators. Deeply sampled blood TCRbeta repertoires from subjects exposed to, actively infected with, or recovered from COVID-19 were included in the dataset. The prospective study material was composed of cDNA or gDNA derived from T cells, B-cell-depleted T cells, or PBMCs.

TCRbeta CDR3 regions were amplified from genomic DNA by means of the immunoSEQ Assay, a bias-controlled multiplex PCR. As for the original processing: Nucleated cell counts per sample were estimated from amplification of reference gene primers within the assay. Sequence reads were collapsed and filtered to measure the absolute abundance of every unique TCRbeta CDR3 rearrangement. Productive Simpson clonality was computed per sample as the square root of Simpson's diversity index over productive rearrangements. What TCRdb holds here is the immuneACCESS table cut down to in-frame rearrangements. Part of the clones is not present; checked against another copy, under half of the missing clones reflect an unresolved V gene, and the others are unexplained. D and trimming come from the DNA, and the V and J calls and clone size come from that table. The sample profile shows 250,000 or so clones; about 80% of them were found once. The ten biggest clones cover 3.4% of the sample.

As encoded in the germline V gene, CDR1 is KGHDR while CDR2 is SFDVKD. From the cysteine up to the phenylalanine, the CDR3 has a length of 17 residues. Of the read, only the CDR3 DNA is kept; its 51 bases are in frame from base 1. At the junction V is shortened by 0 bases and J by 6 bases; bases outside the gene matches: 8. What the work shows at the level of the full study, not this receptor alone: How much clinical and demographic metadata was included differed by source and by participant, and the metadata was provided uncurated.

Participants in the prospective study were enrolled through a virtual design, were aged roughly 18 to 90 years, and lived in 24 United States geographic areas. In the prospective study, cohorts were assigned on the basis of participant-reported clinical history obtained from a screening survey and a study questionnaire. Recovered participants in ImmuneRACE Cohort 3 were defined as having two consecutive negative NP/OP PCR tests, clearance from a healthcare professional, or resolution of symptoms. Each participant in the prospective study had whole blood, serum and a nasopharyngeal or oropharyngeal swab collected by mobile phlebotomists. Prospective study participants could optionally give additional blood draws and questionnaires over a roughly two-month period. Before DNA extraction, prospective study blood samples were shipped either frozen or at room temperature.

Source material: PBMCs or T cells enriched from blood (not recorded which). The TCR originated in a middle-aged man who had recovered from COVID-19. Here the chain combines TRBV24-1 and TRBJ1-5; a stretch of 9 junction bases matches TRBD1. DNA sequence: TGTGCCACCAGTGATTTGAGGGACAGGGTATTGACTCAGCCCCAGCATTTT. Protein translation: CATSDLRDRVLTQPQHF.